This T cell receptor (beta chain) is from a study of cytomegalovirus exposure and HLA in healthy donors. The PCR made use of 60 Vbeta and 13 Jbeta primers. Clones were sequenced by immunoSEQ multiplex PCR, and TCRdb holds only the in-frame ones, with some missing. The data include about 72,000 clones; the top ten clones carry roughly 13%. Study observations and caveats: In a later analysis, V- and J-gene trimming of beta chains associated with a DCLRE1C missense variant, replicated independently. The authors listed some 150 TCR beta chains as cytomegalovirus-associated.

On this clone: Its antigen is undetermined.

The sequence derives from a man aged 45-65 years in good health and CMV-seropositive. The sequencing sample was made of PBMCs.

CDR3 DNA sequence: TGTGCCAGCAACCCACAGGGGTATCAAGAGACCCAGTACTTC. It codes for CASNPQGYQETQYF. V is TRBV2 and J is TRBJ2-5; TRBD1 matches at 7 bases. The CDR3 loop spans 14 amino acids. Germline values: CDR1 SNHLY, CDR2 FYNNEI. Unmatched junction bases numbered 7, after V lost 7 bases and J lost 2 bases.